Presented here are 30 T cell receptor beta chains from one specimen sequenced in a study of T-cell memory formation after mild COVID-19. TCRdb called the 5' RACE reads again in MiXCR, with one record for every CDR3 protein. The sample contains about 140,000 distinct CDR3 sequences, 11% to 15% of which appear only once. Sequencing input: PBMCs or a T cell subset sorted from them (not recorded which). The source is an adult woman who had mild COVID-19 (a few samples of this study predate the infection). Cell type and time point are not known.

V usage is TRBV4-3 and J usage is TRBJ1-2; the match to TRBD1 covers 10 bases. This CDR3 is built from 16 residues. J gave up 4 bases and V 4 bases, and 9 bases lay outside the gene matches. From germline, CDR1 is LGHNA and CDR2 YSLEER. The CDR3 is CASSLGTGVNPYGYTF. CDR3 nucleotide sequence: TGCGCCAGCAGCCTCGGGACAGGGGTAAATCCCTATGGCTACACCTTC.

CDR3 coding DNA: TGCGCCAGCAGCTTGAGGGCTAGCGGAATCCAGAACAATGAGCAGTTCTTC. Its translation: CASSLRASGIQNNEQFF. This sequence joins TRBV5-1 and TRBJ2-1; TRBD2 matches 7 bases. This CDR3 has 17 amino acids. V was pared by 1 base and J by 5 bases, with 12 bases of the junction left unmatched. Looked up from germline, CDR1 is SGHRS and CDR2 is YFSETQ.

This clonotype has more than one count but fewer than ten. This sequence joins TRBV9 and TRBJ1-1; no firm D call. Germline lookup yields CDR1 SGDLS and CDR2 YYNGEE. This CDR3 region has 15 residues. The V gene lost 0 bases and the J gene lost 4 bases, with 13 bases spanning the gap. Written as DNA, the CDR3 is TGTGCCAGCAGCGTAGGGGGAGGGTGGGGCACTGAAGCTTTCTTT. Translated, it gives CASSVGGGWGTEAFF.

The chain has TRBV12-3 or TRBV12-4 and TRBJ1-5; TRBD1 might be the D (6 bases). This CDR3 region has 13 residues. V dropped 5 bases and J dropped 7 bases, with 12 bases sitting between them. The CDR3 nucleotides read TGTGCCAGCAGTCCCCAGGGGAGCCAGCCCCAGCATTTT. This codes for CASSPQGSQPQHF.

V gene TRBV7-8 combines with J gene TRBJ2-7; TRBD1 agrees at 8 bases. J was trimmed by 2 bases and V by 3 bases; bases with no gene match: 6. The CDR3 totals 15 residues. The V gene's germline CDR1 is SGHVS and CDR2 FQNEAQ. The CDR3 loop reads CASSFRTGWTYEQYF. In nucleotides, the CDR3 is TGTGCCAGCAGCTTCCGGACAGGGTGGACCTACGAGCAGTACTTC.

This clonotype was seen a few times. The chain uses TRBV6-6 and TRBJ2-5; a weak D match, TRBD1 (5 bases). The CDR3 contains 15 residues. Germline-derived CDR1 and CDR2 are MNHNY and SVGAGI (reference sequence). V lost 1 base to trimming and J lost 5 bases, with 14 bases between them. DNA for the CDR3: TGTGCCAGCAGTTACTGGACACCAAAAGCGGAGACCCAGTACTTC. This translates into CASSYWTPKAETQYF.

The chain couples TRBV5-1 to TRBJ2-1; D not certain. CDR3 length: 16 amino acids. Germline V gene sequence: CDR1 SGHRS, CDR2 YFSETQ. Trimming pared 0 bases from V and 3 bases from J, leaving 13 bases between. This CDR3 reads CASSLGLAPFYNEQFF. The CDR3 DNA sequence: TGCGCCAGCAGCTTGGGGTTAGCACCATTCTACAATGAGCAGTTCTTC.

The chain links TRBV30 to TRBJ1-2; D not certain. V lost 0 bases and J 3 bases, leaving 5 bases between the germline ends. Germline loops: CDR1 GTSNPN, CDR2 SVGIG (reference sequence). CDR3 length equals 12 residues. The CDR3 nucleotides are TGTGCCTGGAGTGTATTGGACTATGGCTACACCTTC. It encodes CAWSVLDYGYTF.

V gene TRBV4-2 combines with J gene TRBJ2-7; the match to TRBD2 covers 9 bases. The CDR3 is 16 amino acids. Germline-derived CDR1 and CDR2 are LGHNA and YNFKEQ. The V and J ends lost 1 base and 2 bases, in that order; junction bases with no gene match: 6. The chain's CDR3 is CASSQAQAGGTYEQYF. The CDR3 DNA reads as TGTGCCAGCAGCCAAGCTCAAGCGGGGGGTACCTACGAGCAGTACTTC.

Here the CDR3 DNA reads TGTGCCAGCAGTGACTTGGGGTACCAGCCCCAGCATTTT. Its protein product is CASSDLGYQPQHF. V and J are TRBV2 and TRBJ1-5; D unclear. Germline loops: CDR1 SNHLY, CDR2 FYNNEI. V lost 3 bases, J lost 7 bases, and 10 bases lay in between. The CDR3 consists of 13 residues.

The chain links TRBV5-1 to TRBJ2-7; D gene unclear. V lost 4 bases and J 2 bases, leaving 19 bases between the germline ends. The CDR3 is 16 amino acids. CDR1 is SGHRS, CDR2 YFSETQ, per germline. The CDR3 DNA is TGCGCCAGCAGCGACGCCCTCGGCGGTTTAGCCTACGAGCAGTACTTC. This translates into CASSDALGGLAYEQYF.

V usage is TRBV9 and J usage is TRBJ2-1; perhaps D is TRBD1 or TRBD2 (5 bases each). In germline, CDR1 is SGDLS, CDR2 YYNGEE. Deletions cut 4 bases from V and 9 bases from J, with 17 bases between. The CDR3 has 14 residues. The CDR3 DNA reads as TGTGCCAGCAGCTCAAACACAGGTGGAGGTGAGCAGTTCTTC. Its translation: CASSSNTGGGEQFF.

V is TRBV19 and J is TRBJ1-1; D might be TRBD1 (5 bases). V lost 2 bases to trimming and J lost 7 bases, with 17 bases between them. In germline, CDR1 is LNHDA, CDR2 SQIVND (reference sequence). CDR3 size: 15 residues. The DNA for the CDR3 is TGTGCCAGTAGTATAACGGCAGGGTCTGATGATGAAGCTTTCTTT. This encodes CASSITAGSDDEAFF. Together with reference TRBV19 and TRBJ1-1, the CDR3 gives the full variable domain: DGGITQSPKYLFRKEGQNVTLSCEQNLNHDAMYWYRQDPGQGLRLIYYSQIVNDFQKGDIAEGYSVSREKKESFPLTVTSAQKNPTAFYLCASSITAGSDDEAFFGQGTRLTVV.

This clonotype was recorded a few times. V and J are TRBV29-1 and TRBJ2-7, with 8 bases aligning to TRBD2. The CDR3 has 13 residues. Trimming cost V 4 bases and J 7 bases; bases outside gene matches: 9. Germline CDR1 and CDR2: SQVTM and ANQGSEA. The CDR3 loop reads CSVGSSGGAEQYF. The CDR3 nucleotides read TGCAGCGTTGGAAGCAGCGGGGGTGCGGAGCAGTACTTC.

The rearrangement uses TRBV28 and TRBJ1-1, with D unclear. Trimming pared 2 bases from V and 4 bases from J, leaving 11 bases between. The germline CDR1 and CDR2 sequences are MDHEN and SYDVKM. The length of the CDR3 is 14 residues. In DNA, the CDR3 is TGTGCCAGCAGTTTACGAGTCGTCAGCACTGAAGCTTTCTTT. This encodes CASSLRVVSTEAFF.

The rearrangement uses TRBV7-8 and TRBJ2-3; D is uncertain. Germline CDR1 and CDR2: SGHVS and FQNEAQ. Trimming cost V 5 bases and J 6 bases, with 9 bases left between them. The CDR3 is made up of 12 amino acids. The CDR3 nucleotides read TGTGCCAGCAGCCCCGATTGGGATACGCAGTATTTT. Amino acid sequence: CASSPDWDTQYF.

This chain uses TRBV5-6 with TRBJ2-7; perhaps TRBD1 as D (5 bases). Germline V gene sequence: CDR1 SGHDT, CDR2 YYEEEE. V was clipped by 1 base and J by 2 bases, with 13 bases between them. This CDR3 is 15 amino acids long. CDR3 sequence: CASSLFDRSAYEQYF. In DNA, the CDR3 is TGTGCCAGCAGCTTGTTTGACAGAAGCGCCTACGAGCAGTACTTC. Variable domain in full (rest from reference TRBV5-6 and TRBJ2-7): DAGVTQSPTHLIKTRGQQVTLRCSPKSGHDTVSWYQQALGQGPQFIFQYYEEEERQRGNFPDRFSGHQFPNYSSELNVNALLLGDSALYLCASSLFDRSAYEQYFGPGTRLTVT.

This clonotype has only a few counts. This chain uses TRBV20-1 with TRBJ1-1; no firm D call. CDR3 length: 15 amino acids. Per the germline V gene, CDR1 is DFQATT and CDR2 is SNEGSKA (reference sequence). Trimming cost V 0 bases and J 7 bases, with 18 bases left between them. The CDR3 nucleotides are TGCAGTGCTAGAGATCCAGGAATGGGCGCTAGTGAAGCTTTCTTT. This codes for CSARDPGMGASEAFF.

Many counts were recorded for this clonotype. This chain uses TRBV10-3 with TRBJ2-1; 16 bases agree with TRBD2. The V and J ends lost 7 bases and 5 bases, in that order; junction bases with no gene match: 2. Germline CDR1 ENHRY, CDR2 SYGVKD. The CDR3 totals 15 residues. Here the CDR3 DNA reads TGTGCCATCATGGGGACTAGCGGGGGGGACAATGAGCAGTTCTTC. Encoded protein: CAIMGTSGGDNEQFF.

This clonotype has only a few counts. The V gene is TRBV29-1, the J gene TRBJ2-3; no clear D. Deletions cut 7 bases from V and 4 bases from J, with 6 bases between. The germline V gene encodes CDR1 SQVTM and CDR2 ANQGSEA. The CDR3 runs to 10 residues. CDR3 residues: CSGVSDTQYF. The CDR3 DNA reads as TGCAGCGGGGTATCAGATACGCAGTATTTT.

This clonotype appeared a few times. This sequence joins TRBV7-6 and TRBJ2-7; D possibly corresponds to TRBD1 (6 bases). The germline V and J ends were trimmed by 5 bases and 3 bases, with 14 bases remaining between them. This CDR3 comprises 14 residues. Germline V gene lookup returns CDR1 SGHVS and CDR2 FNYEAQ. The chain's CDR3 is CASSNMTGFYEQYF. The CDR3 region has the DNA TGTGCCAGCAGCAATATGACAGGATTCTACGAGCAGTACTTC.

The J gene is TRBJ1-2, the V gene TRBV12-3 or TRBV12-4; maybe TRBD1 (5 bases). Trimming took 7 bases from V and 8 from J, leaving 17 bases between them. The CDR3 extends over 13 amino acids. The CDR3 DNA reads TGTGCCAGCACCACCGGGGGAGGGGCGGGCTACACCTTC. Its translation is CASTTGGGAGYTF.

The chain couples TRBV20-1 to TRBJ2-1, with 11 bases matching TRBD2. This CDR3 is 19 amino acids long. The V and J ends lost 1 base and 6 bases, in that order; junction bases with no gene match: 17. Germline values: CDR1 DFQATT, CDR2 SNEGSKA (reference sequence). CDR3 nucleotides: TGCAGTGCTAGAGGGGAACTAGCGGGAGATCCGAGCGGATCCAATGAGCAGTTCTTC. Amino acid sequence: CSARGELAGDPSGSNEQFF.

The chain joins TRBV7-9 to TRBJ2-2; weak D call: TRBD2 (5 bases). Germline V gene data show CDR1 as SEHNR and CDR2 as FQNEAQ (reference sequence). The CDR3 contains 15 residues. The germline V and J ends were trimmed by 5 bases and 0 bases, with 10 bases remaining between them. CDR3 coding DNA: TGTGCCAGCAGCGCACGGGATACGAACACCGGGGAGCTGTTTTTT. This codes for CASSARDTNTGELFF.

This clonotype was picked up a small number of times. The rearrangement joins TRBV6-1 to TRBJ2-7, with D unclear. The V end lost 1 base, the J end lost 2 bases, and 6 bases lay between the germline ends. Germline-derived CDR1 and CDR2 are MNHNS and SASEGT. The CDR3 is made up of 13 amino acids. In DNA, the CDR3 is TGTGCCAGCAGTGAAGGGGAAGCCTACGAGCAGTACTTC. Amino acid sequence: CASSEGEAYEQYF.

This clonotype was observed at least ten times. This chain joins TRBV5-8 and TRBJ1-1, with 7 nucleotides matching TRBD1. The V segment lost 3 bases and the J segment 1 base; nucleotides outside the gene matches: 9. The germline V gene has CDR1 SGHTS and CDR2 YDEGEE. This CDR3 comprises 16 residues. The CDR3 sequence: CASSSLTRTGNTEAFF. Here the CDR3 DNA reads TGTGCCAGCAGCTCTTTAACTAGGACAGGGAACACTGAAGCTTTCTTT.

V is TRBV6-6 and J is TRBJ1-5; 7 nucleotides align to TRBD1. Germline V gene data show CDR1 as MNHNY and CDR2 as SVGAGI (reference sequence). This CDR3 is built from 17 residues. With V trimmed by 5 bases and J by 0 bases, 10 bases remained unmatched. The CDR3 DNA reads as TGTGCCAGCAGTCACGGACAGGATCGGTTTAGCAATCAGCCCCAGCATTTT. Amino acids: CASSHGQDRFSNQPQHF.

This clonotype was picked up many times. The CDR3 nucleotides read TGTGCCAGCAGCCTCGGGGAATTCAGTCAGCTGTTTTTT. Its protein is CASSLGEFSQLFF. The V call is TRBV7-3, the J call TRBJ2-2; a possible D gene is TRBD2 (5 bases). The germline V and J ends were trimmed by 5 bases and 12 bases, with 16 bases remaining between them. The V gene's germline CDR1 is SGHTA and CDR2 FQGTGA. This CDR3 has 13 amino acids.

The chain has TRBV15 and TRBJ1-1; D remains ambiguous. There are 15 residues in the CDR3. CDR1 is LNHNV, CDR2 YYDKDF, per germline (reference sequence). The V gene lost 0 bases and the J gene lost 1 base, with 9 bases spanning the gap. This CDR3 reads CATSRDYRGNTEAFF. The CDR3 region has the DNA TGTGCCACCAGCAGAGATTACCGGGGGAACACTGAAGCTTTCTTT.

This chain joins TRBV5-1 and TRBJ2-7; 12 nucleotides line up with TRBD2. Germline V gene lookup returns CDR1 SGHRS and CDR2 YFSETQ. V was clipped by 2 bases and J by 3 bases; unmatched bases: 3. The CDR3 contains 15 residues. CDR3 nucleotides: TGCGCCAGCAGCTTTGGGACTAGCGGGCTCTACGAGCAGTACTTC. Translated, it gives CASSFGTSGLYEQYF.